The T cell receptor beta chain described here comes from a study of blood T cell repertoires in COVID-19. V lost 8 bases, J lost 8 bases, and 12 bases lay in between. Germline assignment: CDR1 MNHEY and CDR2 SMNVEV (reference sequence). The CDR3 contains 11 residues. Generated by immunoSEQ multiplex PCR, the TCRdb table keeps only in-frame clones and is missing some. The table shows more than 150,000 clones, with roughly 81% occurring only once. Sequences were obtained from peripheral blood. This TCR derives from a woman aged 80 or older with COVID-19, enrolled during active disease. V and J are TRBV27 and TRBJ1-2; D ambiguous. CDR3 coding DNA: TGTGCCAGCCCTCGCAGGTCCGGCTACACCTTC. Translation gives CASPRRSGYTF.